A single sample gave rise to the 14 T cell receptor beta chains below, sequenced in a study of Tregs in tolerant kidney transplant recipients. The data were produced by immunoSEQ multiplex PCR, yet TCRdb's version contains in-frame clones alone and is incomplete. The repertoire holds 200,000 to 300,000 clones, with about 86% as singletons. The material sequenced was CD4+ T cells from blood. These receptors originate from a human donor in good health.

The chain combines TRBV5-1 with TRBJ1-2, with a weak D call TRBD1 (6 bases). From germline, CDR1 is SGHRS and CDR2 YFSETQ. V was clipped by 4 bases and J by 8 bases, with 21 bases between them. This CDR3 has 15 residues. The CDR3 sequence is CASSLGQGIAGGYTF. DNA of the CDR3: TGCGCCAGCAGCCTCGGTCAGGGGATAGCGGGAGGCTACACCTTC. The whole variable domain, filled in from reference TRBV5-1 and TRBJ1-2, reads KAGVTQTPRYLIKTRGQQVTLSCSPISGHRSVSWYQQTPGQGLQFLFEYFSETQRNKGNFPGRFSGRQFSNSRSEMNVSTLELGDSALYLCASSLGQGIAGGYTFGSGTRLTVV.

The V gene is TRBV6-6, the J gene TRBJ2-1; 10 nucleotides agree with TRBD2. This CDR3 is built from 14 residues. V was pared by 5 bases and J by 9 bases, with 7 bases of the junction left unmatched. CDR1 is MNHNY, CDR2 SVGAGI, per germline (reference sequence). The CDR3 DNA reads TGTGCCAGCAGTCCCGGTATAGCGGGAGGTGAGCAGTTCTTC. The encoded protein is CASSPGIAGGEQFF.

This clone was observed a single time. The V and J genes are TRBV18 and TRBJ1-1; TRBD1 aligns across 8 bases. V gave up 3 bases and J gave up 4 bases; unmatched junction bases: 7. CDR3 length equals 15 residues. Germline CDR1 reads KGHSH; CDR2 reads LQKENI. The CDR3 sequence is CASSPGQGPGTEAFF. In DNA form, the CDR3 reads TGTGCCAGCTCACCCGGACAGGGCCCGGGCACTGAAGCTTTCTTT.

This clone was seen only once. Other DNA sequences in the sample encode the same CDR3. This sequence joins TRBV5-1 and TRBJ1-2; possibly TRBD1 for D (6 bases). Looked up from germline, CDR1 is SGHRS and CDR2 is YFSETQ. The CDR3 has 13 amino acids. With 0 bases removed from V and 9 bases from J, the gap between germline ends came to 12 bases. CDR3 nucleotides: TGCGCCAGCAGCTTGGAAGGGGGTCGGAGCTACACCTTC. As protein: CASSLEGGRSYTF.

This chain joins TRBV5-1 and TRBJ1-2, with 7 bases lining up with TRBD1. The CDR3 consists of 13 residues. Germline loops: CDR1 SGHRS, CDR2 YFSETQ. Losses at the gene ends were 2 bases for V and 4 bases for J; bases not matched to a gene: 2. The CDR3 loop is CASSFRGGYGYTF. CDR3 DNA: TGCGCCAGCAGCTTCAGGGGGGGCTATGGCTACACCTTC.

V gene TRBV29-1 combines with J gene TRBJ1-1; D ambiguous. The germline CDR1 and CDR2 sequences are SQVTM and ANQGSEA. V shed 4 bases and J shed 0 bases, with 12 bases lying between them. This CDR3 contains 14 residues. The CDR3 sequence is CSVVLRALNTEAFF. The DNA for the CDR3 is TGCAGCGTTGTTTTGCGAGCGCTGAACACTGAAGCTTTCTTT.

The rearrangement joins TRBV5-5 to TRBJ1-2, with D unresolved. Germline V lookup: CDR1 SGHKS, CDR2 YYEKEE (reference sequence). With 1 base removed from V and 4 bases from J, the gap between germline ends came to 14 bases. The CDR3 has 15 amino acids. The CDR3 loop reads CASSLRSESTYGYTF. Here the CDR3 DNA reads TGTGCCAGCAGCTTGAGGTCGGAAAGTACCTATGGCTACACCTTC.

This clone was observed a few times. The rearrangement uses TRBV5-4 and TRBJ2-3; D not certain. The V gene's germline CDR1 is SGHNT and CDR2 YYREEE (reference sequence). The CDR3 runs to 14 residues. Trimming stripped 0 bases from V and 3 bases from J, with 8 bases between. CDR3 sequence (DNA): TGTGCCAGCAGCTTGGGGGCAGGAACAGATACGCAGTATTTT. Protein: CASSLGAGTDTQYF.

The chain employs TRBV6-6 and TRBJ1-2, with a possible D match to TRBD1 (6 bases). Germline values: CDR1 MNHNY, CDR2 SVGAGI (reference sequence). Trimming removed 2 bases at V and 6 bases at J, with 19 bases between. The CDR3 has 16 amino acids. The CDR3 sequence: CASSYIGGGRRDGYTF. The CDR3 region has the DNA TGTGCCAGCAGTTACATTGGGGGGGGGCGAAGGGATGGCTACACCTTC.

This clone was seen repeatedly, ten times or more. The chain couples TRBV14 to TRBJ2-3; 10 nucleotides agree with TRBD2. The CDR3 is 15 amino acids. Germline CDR1 reads SGHDN; CDR2 reads FVKESK. The V and J ends lost 4 bases and 1 base, in that order; junction bases with no gene match: 2. This CDR3 is CASSLLAGGTDTQYF. CDR3 in DNA: TGTGCCAGCAGCCTGCTAGCGGGAGGCACAGATACGCAGTATTTT.

The V gene is TRBV14, the J gene TRBJ1-5; D might be TRBD1 (5 bases). The CDR3 contains 16 residues. V lost 4 bases and J 0 bases, leaving 13 bases between the germline ends. CDR1 is SGHDN and CDR2 is FVKESK in the germline V gene. CDR3 protein: CASSPGTDYSNQPQHF. For the CDR3, the DNA is TGTGCCAGCAGCCCCGGGACGGATTATAGCAATCAGCCCCAGCATTTT.

This clone was seen a handful of times. J is TRBJ1-2 and V is TRBV27; maybe TRBD1 (6 bases). This CDR3 is built from 13 residues. CDR1 is MNHEY and CDR2 is SMNVEV in the germline V gene (reference sequence). Between the trimmed V and J ends, which lost 6 bases and 1 base, there was a span of 9 bases. Written as DNA, the CDR3 is TGTGCCAGCAGACAGGGCGTTAACTATGGCTACACCTTC. Translated, it gives CASRQGVNYGYTF.

The chain is built from TRBV5-4 and TRBJ2-5, with 12 bases that match TRBD2. The CDR3 loop spans 16 amino acids. Germline V gene sequence: CDR1 SGHNT, CDR2 YYREEE (reference sequence). Trimming removed 4 bases from V and 5 bases from J; junction bases left unmatched: 9. The CDR3, as DNA: TGTGCCAGCAGCCCCCGGACTAGCGGGGCAGGGGAGACCCAGTACTTC. Translated, it gives CASSPRTSGAGETQYF.

V usage is TRBV6-9 and J usage is TRBJ1-2; TRBD1 aligns across 9 bases. CDR1 and CDR2 (germline): MNHGY, SVAAGI. This CDR3 region has 17 residues. The V and J ends lost 5 bases and 7 bases, in that order; junction bases with no gene match: 17. The CDR3 protein is CASSRKGPDRGCSGYTF. In DNA, the CDR3 is TGTGCCAGCAGTAGAAAGGGGCCCGACAGGGGGTGTAGTGGCTACACCTTC.